These 10 T cell receptor beta chains were all obtained from the same sample, sequenced in a study of cytomegalovirus exposure and HLA in healthy donors. This table comes from immunoSEQ multiplex PCR, and its TCRdb copy is limited to in-frame clones, with some not included. This sample has 200,000 to 300,000 clones; approximately 84% occur once, and the top ten carry around 1.2%. The sample consisted of PBMCs. Receptor source: a woman in her 30s in good health and CMV-seropositive.

To note about this clone: Sequence at one end of the junction differs from germline and may be a read error. This chain uses TRBV5-1 with TRBJ2-1; maybe TRBD1 (6 bases). Germline lookup yields CDR1 SGHRS and CDR2 YFSETQ. The CDR3 is 14 amino acids. CDR3 coding DNA: TGCGCCAGCACCTTGGACAGTGCCTACAATGAGCAGTTCTTC. As protein: CASTLDSAYNEQFF. Full variable domain (remainder filled in from reference TRBV5-1 and TRBJ2-1): KAGVTQTPRYLIKTRGQQVTLSCSPISGHRSVSWYQQTPGQGLQFLFEYFSETQRNKGNFPGRFSGRQFSNSRSEMNVSTLELGDSALYLCASTLDSAYNEQFFGPGTRLTVL.

V and J are TRBV2 and TRBJ2-5; TRBD2 agrees at 12 bases. Trimming took 4 bases from V and 5 from J; bases not matched to a gene: 8. The germline gives CDR1 SNHLY, CDR2 FYNNEI. This CDR3 is 16 amino acids long. The CDR3 here is CASSGSTSGSGETQYF. The DNA for the CDR3 is TGTGCCAGCAGTGGGTCGACTAGCGGGAGCGGTGAGACCCAGTACTTC.

This clone has just a few counts. The chain uses TRBV5-4 and TRBJ1-2, with D unresolved. The V end was cut by 4 bases, the J end by 5 bases, with 18 bases between. CDR1 and CDR2 (germline): SGHNT, YYREEE (reference sequence). The CDR3 extends over 15 amino acids. The CDR3 is CASSPGLASRYGYTF. The CDR3 nucleotides are TGTGCCAGCAGCCCTGGGCTAGCCTCGAGGTATGGCTACACCTTC.

The rearrangement links TRBV5-1 to TRBJ1-5, with 12 bases that match TRBD1. Looked up from germline, CDR1 is SGHRS and CDR2 is YFSETQ. The CDR3 is 17 residues long. V lost 2 bases and J lost 7; bases outside the gene matches: 10. CDR3 nucleotide sequence: TGCGCCAGCAGCTTCCGGGACAGGGGGCGCGTCAAACAGCCCCAGCATTTT. Translation: CASSFRDRGRVKQPQHF.

This chain joins TRBV7-9 and TRBJ1-4; no firm D call. V was cut by 3 bases and J by 4 bases, with 18 bases left in between. Germline CDR1 and CDR2: SEHNR and FQNEAQ (reference sequence). The CDR3 spans 17 residues. CDR3 protein: CASSLLERSLHNEKLFF. CDR3 nucleotides: TGTGCCAGCAGCTTGTTGGAACGGAGCCTTCATAATGAAAAACTGTTTTTT. Based on the CDR3 plus reference TRBV7-9 and TRBJ1-4, the full variable domain is DTGVSQNPRHKITKRGQNVTFRCDPISEHNRLYWYRQTLGQGPEFLTYFQNEAQLEKSRLLSDRFSAERPKGSFSTLEIQRTEQGDSAMYLCASSLLERSLHNEKLFFGSGTQLSVL.

The chain uses TRBV5-3 and TRBJ1-5, with D possibly TRBD1 on 5 matching bases. TRBV5-3 is an ORF; its function is uncertain. V lost 0 bases to trimming and J lost 2 bases, with 15 bases between them. The CDR3 is made up of 17 amino acids. DNA for the CDR3: TGTGCCAGAAGCTTGGCCATGGGGAGGGGAGGCAATCAGCCCCAGCATTTT. Translated: CARSLAMGRGGNQPQHF.

This chain links TRBV15 with TRBJ1-1, with TRBD1 as a possible D gene (5 bases). V gave up 3 bases and J gave up 8 bases, with 16 bases separating them. Germline CDR1 is LNHNV and CDR2 is YYDKDF (reference sequence). The CDR3 sequence is 14 residues long. CDR3 in amino acids: CATSRRTRGNEAFF. CDR3 nucleotides: TGTGCCACCAGCAGGAGGACCCGGGGGAACGAAGCTTTCTTT.

This clone has just one count. This sample also contains other DNA sequences that code for the same CDR3. This rearrangement joins TRBV13 to TRBJ2-6, with D perhaps TRBD2 (5 bases). CDR1 and CDR2 (germline): PRHDT, FYEKMQ (reference sequence). There are 15 residues in the CDR3. Trimming took 2 bases from V and 3 from J, leaving 8 bases between them. This CDR3 reads CASSLRGSGANVLTF. In nucleotides, the CDR3 is TGTGCCAGCAGCTTACGGGGTAGTGGGGCCAACGTCCTGACTTTC. Full variable domain (missing parts from reference TRBV13 and TRBJ2-6): AAGVIQSPRHLIKEKRETATLKCYPIPRHDTVYWYQQGPGQDPQFLISFYEKMQSDKGSIPDRFSAQQFSDYHSELNMSSLELGDSALYFCASSLRGSGANVLTFGAGSRLTVL.

This clone was seen a single time. The J gene is TRBJ1-1, the V gene TRBV19; unclear D gene. The germline V gene has CDR1 LNHDA and CDR2 SQIVND (reference sequence). V lost 5 bases to trimming and J lost 5 bases, with 21 bases between them. This CDR3 region has 16 residues. In nucleotides, the CDR3 is TGTGCCAGTAGTCCCATCTCCGGGAGTAGCTTTACTGAAGCTTTCTTT. Protein: CASSPISGSSFTEAFF.

This clone was detected only once. This rearrangement joins TRBV6-5 to TRBJ2-2; TRBD2 agrees at 9 bases. The CDR3 is 12 amino acids. Germline CDR1 MNHEY, CDR2 SVGAGI. The trim removed 7 bases at V and 7 bases at J, leaving 1 base unmatched. The CDR3 reads CASKREVGELFF. CDR3 coding DNA: TGTGCCAGCAAGCGGGAGGTCGGGGAGCTGTTTTTT.